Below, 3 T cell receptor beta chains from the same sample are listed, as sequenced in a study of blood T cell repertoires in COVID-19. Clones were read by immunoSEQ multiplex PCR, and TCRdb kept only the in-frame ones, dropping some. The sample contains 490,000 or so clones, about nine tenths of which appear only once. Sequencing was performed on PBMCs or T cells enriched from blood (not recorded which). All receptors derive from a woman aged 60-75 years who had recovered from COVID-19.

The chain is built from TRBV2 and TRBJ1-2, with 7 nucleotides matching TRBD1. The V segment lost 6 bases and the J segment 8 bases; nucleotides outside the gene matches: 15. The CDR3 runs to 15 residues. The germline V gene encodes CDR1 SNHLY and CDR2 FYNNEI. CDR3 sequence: CASSVSRDSLSGYTF. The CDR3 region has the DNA TGTGCCAGCAGCGTATCCCGGGACAGCTTGTCCGGCTACACCTTC.

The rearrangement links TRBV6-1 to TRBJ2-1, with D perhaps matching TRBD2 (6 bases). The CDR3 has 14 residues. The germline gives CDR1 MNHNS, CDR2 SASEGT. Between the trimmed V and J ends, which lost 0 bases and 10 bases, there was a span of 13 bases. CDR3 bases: TGTGCCAGCAGTGAAGCGCTGGGAGGATGGGAGCAGTTCTTC. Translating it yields CASSEALGGWEQFF.

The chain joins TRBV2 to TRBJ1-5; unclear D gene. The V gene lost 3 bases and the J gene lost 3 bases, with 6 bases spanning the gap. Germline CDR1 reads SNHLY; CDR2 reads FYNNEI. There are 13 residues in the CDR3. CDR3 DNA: TGTGCCAGCAGTGACAGGTTCAATCAGCCCCAGCATTTT. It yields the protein CASSDRFNQPQHF.